Listed below are T cell receptor beta chains from one sample, sequenced in a study of blood T cells in healthy people across ages. TCRdb reanalysed the 5' RACE reads using MiXCR and keeps one entry per CDR3 protein. The data hold 1.6 million or so distinct CDR3 sequences, with approximately 32% observed a single time. The sequenced sample consisted of blood. These receptors originate from a woman in her thirties in good health. Both conserved end residues are part of each CDR3. Fields, in order: D gene, J gene, V gene, clone size, CDR3 DNA, CDR3 protein. A D gene is named only where the DNA matches it firmly. Clone size is given for some rows only: seen once, a few or many times, or a class if the clone is expanded.

>NA|TRBJ2-7|TRBV12-3/TRBV12-4|few
TGTGCCAGCAGTTTTGGGTTGGGGGACGAGCAGTACTTC
CASSFGLGDEQYF
>TRBD2|TRBJ2-7|TRBV9|NA
TGTGCCAGCAGCGCCCCGAGCGGGGGAGAAGGTGAGCAGTACTTC
CASSAPSGGEGEQYF
>NA|TRBJ1-1|TRBV11-2|NA
TGTGCCAGCAGCTTAGGACGGGGTTGGATAACTGAAGCTTTCTTT
CASSLGRGWITEAFF
>NA|TRBJ2-7|TRBV7-2|many
TGTGCCAGCAGCTTAGTGAACGGGGCATACGAGCAGTACTTC
CASSLVNGAYEQYF
>NA|TRBJ1-4|TRBV4-1|NA
TGCGCCAGCAGCCCGGGGCCCGAGGCCGAAAAACTGTTTTTT
CASSPGPEAEKLFF
>NA|TRBJ2-7|TRBV29-1|many
TGCAGCGTTTCTCTGGGTTCTGGGGAGCAGTACTTC
CSVSLGSGEQYF
>NA|TRBJ2-3|TRBV20-1|NA
TGCAGTGCTTCCCGGGACCCTAGCACAGATACGCAGTATTTT
CSASRDPSTDTQYF
>TRBD2|TRBJ2-1|TRBV20-1|few
TGCAGTGAAGTAGCGGGAAACTACAATGAGCAGTTCTTC
CSEVAGNYNEQFF
>NA|TRBJ2-7|TRBV11-2|few
TGTGCCAGCAGCTTAGTCCTTCCCTCCTACGAGCAGTACTTC
CASSLVLPSYEQYF
>TRBD2|TRBJ2-1|TRBV11-2|many
TGTGCCAGCAGTCCAACTAGCGGGGGGAGAGATGAGCAGTTCTTC
CASSPTSGGRDEQFF
>NA|TRBJ1-5|TRBV30|NA
TGTGCCTGGGAGGACGGGAGCAATCAGCCCCAGCATTTT
CAWEDGSNQPQHF
>NA|TRBJ2-2|TRBV18|few
TGTGCCAGCTCACAGGAGCGGACCGGGGAGCTGTTTTTT
CASSQERTGELFF
>TRBD2|TRBJ2-7|TRBV20-1|NA
TGCAGTGCCCCTGGCGGGGGAAACTCATACGAGCAGTACTTC
CSAPGGGNSYEQYF
>TRBD2|TRBJ2-1|TRBV29-1|NA
TGCAGCGTTGGAACTAGCGGGAGTTTTTCCTACAATGAGCAGTTCTTC
CSVGTSGSFSYNEQFF
>NA|TRBJ2-1|TRBV7-9|many
TGTGCCAGCAGCTTCGGACTGGACAATGAGCAGTTCTTC
CASSFGLDNEQFF
>NA|TRBJ2-7|TRBV7-8|NA
TGTGCCAGCAGCTTAGAATTGTTTGGCGGGGAATGGGGCGAGCAGTACTTC
CASSLELFGGEWGEQYF
>NA|TRBJ1-5|TRBV4-1|NA
TGCGCCAGCAGCCCGACGATTAGCAATCAGCCCCAGCATTTT
CASSPTISNQPQHF
>NA|TRBJ1-1|TRBV27|NA
TGTGCCAGCAGGAGGTATGGAAGCACTGAAGCTTTCTTT
CASRRYGSTEAFF
>NA|TRBJ2-5|TRBV18|few
TGTGCCAGCTCACCGTCCAGAGTTGAGACCCAGTACTTC
CASSPSRVETQYF
>TRBD2|TRBJ2-3|TRBV7-8|NA
TGTGCCAGCAGCTTGGGAAATAGCGGGAGCACAGATACGCAGTATTTT
CASSLGNSGSTDTQYF
>NA|TRBJ2-7|TRBV7-9|NA
TGTGCCAGCAGCCCGGGACACTCGGGGGACGAGCAGTACTTC
CASSPGHSGDEQYF
>NA|TRBJ2-2|TRBV29-1|few
TGCAGCGTTGAAGTGTGGCGACAGGCGGGCACCGGGGAGCTGTTTTTT
CSVEVWRQAGTGELFF
>TRBD2|TRBJ2-5|TRBV6-1|NA
TGTGCCAGCAGTCGGATAGCGGGCTTCCAAGAGACCCAGTACTTC
CASSRIAGFQETQYF
>TRBD2|TRBJ2-3|TRBV2|few
TGTGCCAGCAGTGGGGGACTAGCGGAAGTTAGCACAGATACGCAGTATTTT
CASSGGLAEVSTDTQYF
>NA|TRBJ2-4|TRBV5-1|few
TGCGCCAGCAGCTTGGCCGGGGGACCGATGAAAACCAACAAAAACATTCAGTACTTC
CASSLAGGPMKTNKNIQYF
>TRBD2|TRBJ2-1|TRBV27|many
TGTGCCAGCACCAGCGGGAGCTCCTACAATGAGCAGTTCTTC
CASTSGSSYNEQFF